The 11 T cell receptor beta chains listed next were all sequenced from one sample in a study of cytomegalovirus exposure and HLA in healthy donors (dated by TCRdb to between 2016 and 2019). Library creation used the immunoSEQ multiplex PCR assay. For the multiplex PCR, a mixture combining 60 forward primers for TCR Vbeta segments and 13 reverse primers for TCR Jbeta segments was used. Drawn from immuneACCESS, this table holds only the in-frame rearrangements with V and J called that TCRdb kept. Clones are partly lost; checked studies trace under half to an unresolved V gene and leave the rest unexplained. The sample table contains 150,000 to 200,000 clones; only one count was recorded for roughly 79% of them. Jointly, the top ten make up about 6.4% of the sample. Sequenced input: PBMCs. The receptor source for this set is a man aged 40-49 years in good health and CMV-seropositive.

This clone was seen more than once but under ten times. The gene calls are TRBV10-1 and TRBJ2-3; D remains ambiguous. Trimming stripped 0 bases from V and 2 bases from J, with 6 bases between. The germline V gene encodes CDR1 WNHNN and CDR2 SYGVQD (reference sequence). The CDR3 covers 14 residues. The CDR3 protein is CASSESAVTDTQYF. CDR3 nucleotide sequence: TGCGCCAGCAGTGAGTCTGCAGTCACAGATACGCAGTATTTT.

This chain connects TRBV27 to TRBJ1-1; 7 bases map to TRBD1. This CDR3 is 15 amino acids long. Germline-derived CDR1 and CDR2 are MNHEY and SMNVEV (reference sequence). The trim removed 5 bases at V and 3 bases at J, leaving 9 bases unmatched. The CDR3 sequence is CASSIRQGEDTEAFF. CDR3 nucleotides: TGTGCCAGCAGTATTAGACAGGGAGAGGACACTGAAGCTTTCTTT.

The chain combines TRBV5-1 with TRBJ2-7, with a possible D match to TRBD1 (5 bases). Germline loops: CDR1 SGHRS, CDR2 YFSETQ. This CDR3 has 12 amino acids. Trimming shortened V by 1 base and J by 6 bases, and 8 bases separated the two germline ends. In DNA form, the CDR3 reads TGCGCCAGCAGCTTGCAGGGCCGCGAGCAGTACTTC. Translated: CASSLQGREQYF.

This chain connects TRBV2 to TRBJ1-6; tentatively, D is TRBD1 (5 bases). Trimming cost V 2 bases and J 7 bases, with 15 bases left between them. Per the germline V gene, CDR1 is SNHLY and CDR2 is FYNNEI. The CDR3 is made up of 16 amino acids. As DNA, the CDR3 is TGTGCCAGCAGTGAACTGGGAGGGGCTGGAAATTCACCCCTCCACTTT. It specifies CASSELGGAGNSPLHF.

This chain links TRBV7-6 with TRBJ2-5, with D possibly TRBD1 on 5 matching bases. The CDR3 totals 13 residues. Looked up from germline, CDR1 is SGHVS and CDR2 is FNYEAQ. The V and J ends lost 5 bases and 4 bases respectively, with 11 bases between them. The CDR3 DNA reads as TGTGCCAGCAGCAAGAATCAGGGAGAGACCCAGTACTTC. Translating it yields CASSKNQGETQYF.

This chain joins TRBV7-3 and TRBJ2-5, with 7 bases fitting TRBD1. CDR1 is SGHTA and CDR2 is FQGTGA in the germline V gene. The CDR3 consists of 15 residues. Trimming at V came to 2 bases and at J to 0 bases, leaving 3 bases not matched to a gene. As DNA, the CDR3 is TGTGCCAGCAGCTTATGGGGGACAGACCAAGAGACCCAGTACTTC. This encodes CASSLWGTDQETQYF.

CDR3 region: CAWSGRNGRGSEELFF. For the CDR3, the DNA is TGTGCCTGGAGTGGTAGGAACGGGAGGGGCTCAGAGGAGCTGTTTTTT. V is TRBV30 and J is TRBJ2-2, with TRBD2 matching 8 bases. V shed 1 base and J 10 bases; nucleotides not matched to a gene: 14. Germline lookup yields CDR1 GTSNPN and CDR2 SVGIG (reference sequence). The CDR3 is 16 residues long. The whole variable domain, filled in from reference TRBV30 and TRBJ2-2, reads SQTIHQWPATLVQPVGSPLSLECTVEGTSNPNLYWYRQAAGRGLQLLFYSVGIGQISSEVPQNLSASRPQDRQFILSSKKLLLSDSGFYLCAWSGRNGRGSEELFFGEGSRLTVL.

The CDR3 sequence is CASSAGPSAGELFF. The CDR3 coding sequence is TGTGCCAGCTCGGCGGGACCCAGCGCCGGGGAGCTGTTTTTT. The chain is built from TRBV18 and TRBJ2-2; D possibly corresponds to TRBD2 (6 bases). Germline loops: CDR1 KGHSH, CDR2 LQKENI. Trimming stripped 6 bases from V and 6 bases from J, with 14 bases between. The CDR3 is made up of 14 amino acids. Drawing the rest from reference TRBV18 and TRBJ2-2, the complete variable domain is NAGVMQNPRHLVRRRGQEARLRCSPMKGHSHVYWYRQLPEEGLKFMVYLQKENIIDESGMPKERFSAEFPKEGPSILRIQQVVRGDSAAYFCASSAGPSAGELFFGEGSRLTVL.

The rearrangement uses TRBV7-6 and TRBJ1-3; D is undetermined. Germline V gives CDR1 SGHVS, CDR2 FNYEAQ. The CDR3 is 15 residues long. Deletions cut 2 bases from V and 1 base from J, with 9 bases between. CDR3 region: CASSLSGESGNTIYF. Here the CDR3 DNA reads TGTGCCAGCAGCTTATCCGGGGAGTCTGGAAACACCATATATTTT. The full variable domain, with the rest looked up from reference TRBV7-6 and TRBJ1-3, is GAGVSQSPRYKVTKRGQDVALRCDPISGHVSLYWYRQALGQGPEFLTYFNYEAQQDKSGLPNDRFSAERPEGSISTLTIQRTEQRDSAMYRCASSLSGESGNTIYFGEGSWLTVV.

The J gene is TRBJ2-1, the V gene TRBV9; 10 bases match TRBD2. The CDR3 has 15 amino acids. CDR1 SGDLS and CDR2 YYNGEE come from the germline V gene. J was trimmed by 5 bases and V by 7 bases; bases with no gene match: 9. The CDR3: CASGAGGAYDNEQFF. CDR3 DNA: TGTGCCAGCGGAGCGGGAGGGGCTTACGACAATGAGCAGTTCTTC.

J is TRBJ1-1 and V is TRBV25-1; 8 positions match TRBD1. V gave up 7 bases and J gave up 6 bases; unmatched junction bases: 13. The germline gives CDR1 MGHDK, CDR2 SYGVNS. The CDR3 spans 15 residues. CDR3 amino acids: CASTTDYRGYAEAFF. The CDR3, as DNA: TGTGCCAGCACCACGGACTACAGGGGGTACGCTGAAGCTTTCTTT.